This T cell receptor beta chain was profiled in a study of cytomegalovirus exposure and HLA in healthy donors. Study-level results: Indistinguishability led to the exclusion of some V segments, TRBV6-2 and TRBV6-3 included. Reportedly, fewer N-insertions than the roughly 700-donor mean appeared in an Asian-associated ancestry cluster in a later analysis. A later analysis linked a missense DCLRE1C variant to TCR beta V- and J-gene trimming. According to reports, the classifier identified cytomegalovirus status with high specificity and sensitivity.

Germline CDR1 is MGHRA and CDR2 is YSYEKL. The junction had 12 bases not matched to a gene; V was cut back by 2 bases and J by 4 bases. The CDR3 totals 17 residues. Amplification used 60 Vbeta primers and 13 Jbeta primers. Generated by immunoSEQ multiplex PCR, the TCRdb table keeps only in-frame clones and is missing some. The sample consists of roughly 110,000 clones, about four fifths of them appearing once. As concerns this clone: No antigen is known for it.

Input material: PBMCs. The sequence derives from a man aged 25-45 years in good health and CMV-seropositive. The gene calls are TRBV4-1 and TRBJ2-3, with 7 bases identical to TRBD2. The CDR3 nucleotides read TGCGCCAGCAGCCAACCCCTGGGGCGGGGGTATTCAGATACGCAGTATTTT. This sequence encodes CASSQPLGRGYSDTQYF.